This TCR beta chain is from a study of identical twins (dated by TCRdb to 2016 to 2017). About the full investigation: TCR alpha and beta repertoires from monozygotic twins, unrelated adults of various ages and cord blood were deep-sequenced to test whether fetal clonotypes persist. To rule out contamination, the twin experiments were replicated at different times with different library preparation protocols. Broader findings and caveats from the paper: Because the same donors could not be followed over many years, the conclusions depended on cross-sectional statistical analysis. The excess sharing between twins in beta out-of-frame sequences was weaker because fewer shared sequences reduced the signal-to-noise ratio. Invariant T cells such as MAIT and iNKT could partly confound zero-insertion analyses, although diverse VJ usage argued against such confounding for most clonotypes. Fewer insertions were carried by abundant cord blood beta clonotypes, a similar but weaker trend appeared in young adult naive repertoires, and no such trend appeared in memory repertoires. Out-of-frame TCR alpha sequences shared between twins showed an excess of low generation-probability sequences compared with coincidental sharing between unrelated individuals. Recombination models systematically underestimated out-of-frame TCR alpha sharing in monozygotic twins but agreed with sharing between unrelated individuals.

Every donor in the study was a healthy Caucasian. The study also sequenced three unrelated non-twin adults: a male aged 18 to 30, a male aged 50 to 59 and a female aged 50 to 59. Using Miltenyi CD45RO+ enrichment and human naive T-cell isolation kits, memory (CD45RO+) and naive T cells were isolated from PBMC. This clonotype has a count of ten or more. Its antigen is currently not known. One base away there is no much larger clone; base qualities are not given. The library relied on 5' RACE. The instrument given in TCRdb is Illumina HiSeq 2000. A universal primer binding site was added through template switching, and the final cDNA carried a unique molecular identifier so that TCR cDNA molecules could be counted accurately. Specific primers in the conserved constant-segment region were used to synthesize first-strand cDNA for the TCR alpha and beta chains. To control for contamination, every cDNA library carried two barcodes: a SMART-Mk sample barcode plus Illumina barcodes. Two successive PCR steps introduced TruSeq adapter sequences along with Illumina sample barcodes. The TCR alpha and beta cDNA libraries were sequenced on the Illumina HiSeq platform using custom primers. As for the authors' bioinformatics: MiGEC was used to process raw reads and extract unique molecular identifiers, and MiXCR was used to find CDR3 positions. For each individual, recombination models were inferred using an EM algorithm with the repgenHMM and IGoR tools. The analysis of shared clonotypes was done with the tcR package in R, with sharing normalized by the product of cloneset sizes. Out-of-frame nonproductive sequences were analyzed to study raw recombination free of thymic and clonal selection effects. TCRdb reprocessing: public reads trimmed at Q25 with fastp, clones called with MiXCR, in-frame beta chains kept. Merged by CDR3 protein, the rows form single entries marked with the most common genes and DNA. These V and J calls derive from TCRdb rather than the authors' analysis. The sample table holds about 700,000 distinct CDR3 sequences, of which around 6.1% were seen once. The top ten hold 1.5% to 2% of the sample.

V is reduced by 4 bases and J by 1 base, leaving a spacing of 8 bases between them. The germline V gene yields SQVTM for CDR1 and ANQGSEA for CDR2. Reading from cysteine to phenylalanine, the CDR3 counts 12 amino acids. Only CDR3 DNA is held: 36 bases, read in frame from base 1. The specimen sequenced was naive T cells sorted from blood. What the cell subset or site label conveys for this sample: cells isolated with a human naive T-cell isolation kit. This receptor chain uses TRBV29-1 and TRBJ2-7; the D gene identity is not certain. The origin of this receptor is a man aged 18 to 30 in good health. The sequenced DNA is TGCAGCGTTGCACAGTATTCCTACGAGCAGTACTTC. Its protein is CSVAQYSYEQYF.